This T cell receptor (beta chain) was sequenced during a study of T cells expressing NK-cell markers. Study summary: Serological testing identified seven of the eight sequenced donors as HCMV-seropositive and one as seronegative. Findings of the study overall: Of CD8+ T cells, 1.0-7.0% belonged to dominant NKG2C+ clonotypes in six donors. The HCMV specificity of the expanded NKG2C+ T cell clones stayed unresolved.

The TCR beta cDNA came from 5'RACE template switching with UMIs. TCRdb reanalyzed the 5' RACE reads and collapses them to one entry per CDR3 protein, without DNA. This repertoire includes some 390,000 distinct CDR3 sequences. The CDR3 contains 16 residues. The germline gives CDR1 MNHNS, CDR2 SASEGT. Of note for this clonotype: Its specificity is not known.

This chain uses TRBV6-1 with TRBJ1-1; TCRdb calls TRBD1, which cannot be checked without DNA. The sequenced sample consisted of blood T cells: a sorted CD56 or NKG2C T cell subset, CD4+ or CD8+ T cells, or bulk PBMC T cells (not recorded which). The receptor was isolated from a woman between 45 and 60 years old in good health. CDR3: CASSEAGQGFGTEAFF.